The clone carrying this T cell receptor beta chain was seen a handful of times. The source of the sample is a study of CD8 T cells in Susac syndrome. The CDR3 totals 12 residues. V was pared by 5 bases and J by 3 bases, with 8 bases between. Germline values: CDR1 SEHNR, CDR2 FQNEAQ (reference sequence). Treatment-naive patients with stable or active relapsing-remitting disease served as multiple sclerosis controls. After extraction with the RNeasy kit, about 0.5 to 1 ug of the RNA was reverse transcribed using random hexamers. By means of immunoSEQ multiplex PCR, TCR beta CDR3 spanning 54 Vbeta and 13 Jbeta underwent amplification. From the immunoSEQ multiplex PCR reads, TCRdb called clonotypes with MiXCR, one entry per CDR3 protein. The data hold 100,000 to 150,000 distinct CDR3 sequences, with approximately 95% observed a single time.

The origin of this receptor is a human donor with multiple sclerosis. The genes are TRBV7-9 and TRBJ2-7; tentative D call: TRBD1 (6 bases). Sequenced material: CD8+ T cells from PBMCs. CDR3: CASSPGHYEQYF. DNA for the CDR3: TGTGCCAGCAGCCCGGGACACTACGAGCAGTACTTC.